These T cell receptor beta chains were read from a single sample in a study of shared clonotypes between healthy human individuals. Profiling relied on immunoSEQ multiplex PCR, and the TCRdb table lists in-frame clones only, not all of them. The data show 450,000 to 500,000 clones, with 76% seen just once and roughly 13% held by the top ten. Input material: PBMCs. The receptors here all came from a woman aged 40-49 years in good health. Some clones in this sample may be carry-over from other donors' samples. The CDR3 runs from the conserved cysteine through the conserved F or W. The D gene is left open where the match is weak. The size entry is marked missing in some rows and otherwise reads once, few, many or a size class.

abundance | j_gene | v_gene | d_gene | CDR3aa | CDR3nt
NA | TRBJ2-7 | TRBV7-2 | TRBD2 | CASILGIAGRVDEQYF | TGTGCCAGCATTCTAGGTATAGCGGGACGGGTCGACGAGCAGTACTTC
NA | TRBJ2-7 | TRBV4-1 | TRBD2 | CASSQETSGRYEQYF | TGTGCCAGCAGCCAAGAGACTAGCGGGAGGTACGAGCAGTACTTC
NA | TRBJ2-7 | TRBV10-3 | NA | CAISEFGQAGGIYEQYF | TGTGCCATCAGTGAGTTCGGACAGGCGGGGGGTATATACGAGCAGTACTTC
NA | TRBJ2-1 | TRBV7-3 | NA | CASSSGAGNNEQFF | TGTGCCAGCAGCTCCGGGGCGGGGAACAATGAGCAGTTCTTC
NA | TRBJ2-1 | TRBV28 | TRBD2 | CASSPRLAGERGTWLF | TGTGCCAGCAGTCCCAGACTAGCGGGAGAGCGTGGGACTTGGCTCTTC
few | TRBJ1-5 | TRBV5-1 | NA | CASSLGENQPQHF | TGCGCCAGCAGCTTGGGGGAAAATCAGCCCCAGCATTTT
NA | TRBJ2-2 | TRBV28 | NA | CASSLGPLQTGELFF | TGTGCCAGCAGTTTAGGACCCCTCCAGACCGGGGAGCTGTTTTTT
NA | TRBJ2-7 | TRBV5-1 | TRBD1 | CASSSGTDTYEQYF | TGCGCCAGCAGCTCGGGGACAGATACCTACGAGCAGTACTTC
NA | TRBJ2-7 | TRBV27 | TRBD2 | CASSLGASGHREQYF | TGTGCCAGCAGTTTAGGGGCTAGCGGACATAGGGAGCAGTACTTC
few | TRBJ2-7 | TRBV29-1 | NA | CSVSGSSYEQYF | TGCAGCGTTTCCGGGAGTTCCTACGAGCAGTACTTC
NA | TRBJ2-6 | TRBV18 | NA | CASSPGQAFSGANVLTF | TGTGCCAGCTCACCAGGCCAGGCATTCTCTGGGGCCAACGTCCTGACTTTC
NA | TRBJ2-5 | TRBV18 | TRBD2 | CASSPLRGSGRETQYF | TGTGCCAGCTCACCACTCCGTGGTAGCGGGAGAGAGACCCAGTACTTC
NA | TRBJ2-7 | TRBV11-2 | TRBD2 | CASRYRTSGGSYEQYF | TGTGCCAGCAGATACAGGACTAGCGGGGGCTCCTACGAGCAGTACTTC
many | TRBJ2-7 | TRBV29-1 | TRBD1 | CSAAPGTAYEQYF | TGCAGCGCTGCCCCCGGGACAGCGTACGAGCAGTACTTC
NA | TRBJ2-3 | TRBV9 | NA | CASSYRAYTDTQYF | TGTGCCAGCAGTTATAGGGCTTACACAGATACGCAGTATTTT
NA | TRBJ2-5 | TRBV7-9 | TRBD1 | CASSSSGGAEDQYF | TGTGCCAGCAGCTCCTCAGGGGGCGCAGAGGACCAGTACTTC
NA | TRBJ2-1 | TRBV19 | TRBD1 | CASSIAGTGGNNEQFF | TGTGCCAGTAGTATTGCGGGGACAGGGGGTAACAATGAGCAGTTCTTC
NA | TRBJ2-3 | TRBV2 | TRBD1 | CAGVRDRAADTQYF | TGTGCCGGGGTAAGAGACAGGGCCGCCGATACGCAGTATTTT
NA | TRBJ2-7 | TRBV29-1 | TRBD2 | CPPGTSGRTDYEQYF | TGCCCGCCCGGGACTAGCGGGAGGACAGACTACGAGCAGTACTTC
NA | TRBJ1-2 | TRBV7-3 | NA | CASSLNVQEGYTF | TGTGCCAGCAGCTTAAATGTCCAGGAAGGCTACACCTTC
NA | TRBJ1-1 | TRBV19 | TRBD1 | CASSPGAGGRNTEAFF | TGTGCCAGTAGTCCCGGGGCAGGGGGCAGGAACACTGAAGCTTTCTTT
NA | TRBJ2-3 | TRBV5-1 | NA | CASSAGLITDTQYF | TGCGCCAGCAGCGCCGGATTAATAACAGATACGCAGTATTTT
NA | TRBJ1-2 | TRBV28 | NA | CASSLQAGRFGYTF | TGTGCCAGCAGTTTACAGGCAGGGCGTTTTGGCTACACCTTC
NA | TRBJ2-1 | TRBV29-1 | NA | CSVGERPNEQFF | TGCAGCGTTGGGGAGCGGCCCAATGAGCAGTTCTTC
NA | TRBJ2-7 | TRBV2 | NA | CASSANGGLYEQYF | TGTGCCAGCAGCGCTAACGGGGGGCTCTACGAGCAGTACTTC
once | TRBJ1-2 | TRBV19 | NA | CASSIVGLLSNYGYTF | TGTGCCAGTAGTATCGTCGGCCTGCTTTCTAACTATGGCTACACCTTC
NA | TRBJ2-3 | TRBV5-4 | NA | CASSLGLATSTDTQYF | TGTGCCAGCAGCTTGGGTCTAGCGACTAGCACAGATACGCAGTATTTT
NA | TRBJ1-1 | TRBV6-1 | NA | CASSAYTGPRGEAFF | TGTGCCAGCAGTGCTTATACCGGGCCCCGCGGGGAAGCTTTCTTT
NA | TRBJ2-7 | TRBV7-2 | NA | CASSFRGSMTYEQYF | TGTGCCAGCAGCTTTCGGGGCTCCATGACCTACGAGCAGTACTTC
NA | TRBJ1-1 | TRBV6-6 | NA | CASSYGGERAFF | TGTGCCAGCAGTTACGGGGGCGAACGAGCTTTCTTT
few | TRBJ2-1 | TRBV29-1 | TRBD2 | CSVGPKPSGRAGEQFF | TGCAGCGTTGGCCCTAAACCTAGCGGGAGGGCCGGGGAGCAGTTCTTC
NA | TRBJ2-3 | TRBV27 | NA | CASSRMGRGSTDTQYF | TGTGCCAGCAGCCGCATGGGGCGGGGCAGCACAGATACGCAGTATTTT
NA | TRBJ1-5 | TRBV2 | NA | CASSESRGARSNQPQHF | TGTGCCAGCAGTGAATCTAGGGGCGCGAGAAGCAATCAGCCCCAGCATTTT
once | TRBJ2-1 | TRBV19 | NA | CASSIPYNEQFF | TGTGCCAGTAGTATCCCCTACAATGAGCAGTTCTTC
many | TRBJ1-2 | TRBV7-2 | NA | CASSPYGVNYGYTF | TGTGCCAGCAGCCCGTACGGGGTCAACTATGGCTACACCTTC
NA | TRBJ2-3 | TRBV15 | TRBD2 | CATSREAGGPRDTQYF | TGTGCCACCAGCAGAGAGGCGGGAGGGCCGAGAGATACGCAGTATTTT
NA | TRBJ2-7 | TRBV28 | TRBD2 | CASTTPQRGGTYEQYF | TGTGCCAGCACCACCCCCCAGCGGGGGGGAACCTACGAGCAGTACTTC
NA | TRBJ1-4 | TRBV5-5 | NA | CASSSTTTNEKLFF | TGTGCCAGCAGCTCGACTACAACTAATGAAAAACTGTTTTTT
NA | TRBJ2-6 | TRBV7-3 | NA | CASSPGSGANVLTF | TGTGCCAGCAGCCCCGGCTCTGGGGCCAACGTCCTGACTTTC
NA | TRBJ2-6 | TRBV4-3 | NA | CASSQSDSSGANVLTF | TGCGCCAGCAGCCAATCTGACAGCTCTGGGGCCAACGTCCTGACTTTC
once | TRBJ2-5 | TRBV6-5 | NA | CASSYRGTYQETQYF | TGTGCCAGCAGTTATCGGGGAACCTACCAAGAGACCCAGTACTTC
few | TRBJ2-7 | TRBV15 | NA | CATSRDHGTPVEQYF | TGTGCCACCAGCAGAGATCACGGCACGCCGGTCGAGCAGTACTTC
NA | TRBJ1-1 | TRBV30 | NA | CAWSTTTGSTEAFF | TGTGCCTGGAGTACCACCACAGGGAGCACTGAAGCTTTCTTT
few | TRBJ1-1 | TRBV20-1 | NA | CSARGVVEAFF | TGCAGTGCTAGGGGGGTGGTTGAAGCTTTCTTT
few | TRBJ1-3 | TRBV20-1 | NA | CSALIGNTIYF | TGCAGTGCCCTGATTGGAAACACCATATATTTT
NA | TRBJ1-5 | TRBV2 | NA | CASRGDVNQPQHF | TGTGCCAGCAGGGGGGACGTAAATCAGCCCCAGCATTTT
NA | TRBJ2-7 | TRBV2 | NA | CASSEAAAGRSYEQYF | TGTGCCAGCAGTGAAGCGGCGGCAGGCCGCTCCTACGAGCAGTACTTC
NA | TRBJ2-7 | TRBV29-1 | TRBD2 | CSPTIAGDSYEQYF | TGCAGCCCGACAATAGCGGGAGATTCCTACGAGCAGTACTTC
many | TRBJ1-1 | TRBV11-3 | NA | CASSLDPTANTEAFF | TGTGCCAGCAGCTTAGACCCGACAGCAAACACTGAAGCTTTCTTT
NA | TRBJ2-2 | TRBV11-3 | NA | CASSSKKGRNTGELFF | TGTGCCAGCAGCTCGAAGAAGGGTCGGAACACCGGGGAGCTGTTTTTT
NA | TRBJ2-1 | TRBV6-5 | TRBD2 | CASSPGLAGYNEQFF | TGTGCCAGCAGCCCGGGACTAGCGGGCTACAATGAGCAGTTCTTC
NA | TRBJ2-7 | TRBV2 | NA | CASRAAYEQYF | TGTGCCAGCAGAGCCGCCTACGAGCAGTACTTC
once | TRBJ2-3 | TRBV14 | TRBD2 | CASSLAGVGADTQYF | TGTGCCAGCAGCCTAGCGGGAGTGGGCGCAGATACGCAGTATTTT
NA | TRBJ2-3 | TRBV28 | NA | CASITLDGSSTDTQYF | TGTGCCAGCATCACCTTGGACGGTTCTAGCACAGATACGCAGTATTTT
NA | TRBJ2-1 | TRBV5-4 | TRBD1 | CASSLNRQGPSYNEQFF | TGTGCCAGCAGCTTAAACAGACAGGGGCCCTCCTACAATGAGCAGTTCTTC
NA | TRBJ2-3 | TRBV5-1 | TRBD2 | CASRQAGGPDTQYF | TGCGCCAGCAGGCAAGCGGGAGGGCCGGATACGCAGTATTTT
NA | TRBJ2-1 | TRBV7-7 | NA | CASSLGGTAKGDEQFF | TGTGCTAGCAGCTTAGGGGGGACTGCTAAAGGGGATGAGCAGTTCTTC
NA | TRBJ2-3 | TRBV18 | NA | CASSLDGDTQYF | TGTGCCAGCTCCCTCGACGGGGATACGCAGTATTTT
NA | TRBJ2-1 | TRBV7-6 | NA | CASSLEVLGNEQFF | TGTGCCAGCAGCTTAGAGGTTTTGGGGAATGAGCAGTTCTTC